This T cell receptor beta chain came from a study of CD8 T cells in ankylosing spondylitis. Study-wide results and caveats: In ankylosing spondylitis blood, a motif of about eight highly homologous TCR beta variants appeared characteristic.

TCRdb called the 5' RACE reads again in MiXCR, with one record for every CDR3 protein. The sample lists fewer than 650,000 distinct CDR3 sequences; about 12% were seen once. To note about this clonotype: What it recognizes is unknown.

The CDR3 sequence is 13 residues long. The V gene end was trimmed by 5 bases and the J gene end by 8 bases; junction bases not matched to a gene: 3. The TCR sequence derives from a male donor with ankylosing spondylitis. The genes are TRBV12-3 or TRBV12-4 and TRBJ2-2; 9 nucleotides align to TRBD1. Sequencing input: blood, either unsorted or a sorted T cell fraction (not recorded which). CDR3 bases: TGTGCCAGCAGTCCCGGGACAGGGGGGGAGCTGTTTTTT. Protein sequence: CASSPGTGGELFF.